This T cell receptor beta chain originates from a study of T cells in Graves' hyperthyroidism and ophthalmopathy. The CDR3 regions of TCR beta were amplified from RNA transcripts. Using the HTBI primer set, a first-round RT-PCR was run on the TCR CDR3. TCRdb analysed the multiplex PCR reads with MiXCR anew, one entry per CDR3 protein. Among around 600,000 distinct CDR3 sequences listed, 14% were seen once. V lost 8 bases to trimming and J lost 4 bases, with 15 bases between them. The length of the CDR3 is 14 residues. The germline gives CDR1 LGHDT, CDR2 YNNKEL (reference sequence). The V and J genes are TRBV3-1 and TRBJ2-1; the D gene could be TRBD1 or TRBD2 (5 bases each). The specimen sequenced was blood. This receptor was taken from a woman aged 18-29 years with Graves' ophthalmopathy. The CDR3 nucleotides are TGTGCCAGCGCCTTCCGGGACGGTTACAATGAGCAGTTCTTC. Its protein is CASAFRDGYNEQFF.